This T cell receptor (beta chain) derives from a study of cytomegalovirus exposure and HLA in healthy donors. Broader study findings: Sequencing artifact likely explains a cluster of highly shared sequence variants. Analysis was performed later, and it showed HLA-associated TCR beta chains to be more clonally expanded than equally common others.

About this clone: As yet, its antigen is unknown.

J was trimmed by 4 bases and V by 1 base; bases with no gene match: 5. Germline V lookup: CDR1 SGHAT, CDR2 FQNNGV. This CDR3 comprises 15 residues. Amplification used 60 Vbeta primers and 13 Jbeta primers. TCRdb's table, derived via immunoSEQ multiplex PCR, lists solely in-frame clones and lacks some. Its clone listing holds under 150,000 clones. This TCR was sampled from a man between 35 and 55 years old in good health and CMV-seronegative. The sequencing sample was made of PBMCs. This chain links TRBV11-2 with TRBJ2-5, with 8 bases aligning to TRBD1. This chain's CDR3 is CASSLGRRGRETQYF. The CDR3 nucleotides are TGTGCCAGCAGCTTAGGCCGCAGGGGGCGAGAGACCCAGTACTTC.